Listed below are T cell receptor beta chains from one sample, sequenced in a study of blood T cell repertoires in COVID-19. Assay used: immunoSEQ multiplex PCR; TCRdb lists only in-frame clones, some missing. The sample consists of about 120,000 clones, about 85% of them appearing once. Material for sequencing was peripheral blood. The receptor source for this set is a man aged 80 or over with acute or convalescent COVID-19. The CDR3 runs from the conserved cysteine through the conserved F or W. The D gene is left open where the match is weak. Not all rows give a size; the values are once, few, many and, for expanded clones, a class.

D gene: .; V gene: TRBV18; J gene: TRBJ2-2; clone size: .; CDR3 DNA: TGTGCCAGCACCGTTCTGGGGGCGGACACCGGGGAGCTGTTTTTT; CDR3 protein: CASTVLGADTGELFF
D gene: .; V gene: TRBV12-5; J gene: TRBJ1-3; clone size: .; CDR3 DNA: TGTGCTAGTGGTTCGCGAACAGGGACTACTGGAAACACCATATATTTT; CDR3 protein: CASGSRTGTTGNTIYF
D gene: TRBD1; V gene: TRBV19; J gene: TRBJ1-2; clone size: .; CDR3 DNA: TGTGCCAGTAGTGGAGACAGGGCTGGCTACACCTTC; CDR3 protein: CASSGDRAGYTF
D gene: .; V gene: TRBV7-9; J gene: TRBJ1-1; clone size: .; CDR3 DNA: TGTGCCAGCAGCCCTCGGGATGGCGCTTTGAACACTGAAGCTTTCTTT; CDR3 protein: CASSPRDGALNTEAFF
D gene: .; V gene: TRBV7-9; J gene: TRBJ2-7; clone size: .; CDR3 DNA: TGTGCCAGCAGCTTAGTTCGAGATGAGCAGTACTTC; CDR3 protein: CASSLVRDEQYF
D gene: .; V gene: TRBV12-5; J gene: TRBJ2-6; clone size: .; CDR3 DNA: TGTGCTAGTGCCTTGAGGGGGAACTCTGGGGCCAACGTCCTGACTTTC; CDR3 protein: CASALRGNSGANVLTF
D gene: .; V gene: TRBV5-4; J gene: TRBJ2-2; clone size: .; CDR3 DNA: TGTGCCAGCAGCTTGGCACCGGCAGGTACCGGGGAGCTGTTTTTT; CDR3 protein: CASSLAPAGTGELFF
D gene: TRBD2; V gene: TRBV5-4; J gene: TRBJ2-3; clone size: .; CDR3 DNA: TGTGCCAGCAGCCCGCCCAGTAGCGGGATGAGAGCTCAGTATTTT; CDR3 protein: CASSPPSSGMRAQYF
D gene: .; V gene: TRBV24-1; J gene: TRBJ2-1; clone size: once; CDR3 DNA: TGTGCCACCAGTGATTTTGGTAGCGGAGAGCCCTACAATGAGCAGTTCTTC; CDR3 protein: CATSDFGSGEPYNEQFF
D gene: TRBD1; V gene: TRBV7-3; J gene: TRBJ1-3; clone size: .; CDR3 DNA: TGTGCCAGCAGCCCGGGACAGCCCTCTGGAAACACCATATATTTT; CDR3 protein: CASSPGQPSGNTIYF
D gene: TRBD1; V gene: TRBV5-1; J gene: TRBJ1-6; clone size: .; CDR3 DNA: TGCGCCAGCAGCTTGGACAGGGGGCATAATTCACCCCTCCACTTT; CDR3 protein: CASSLDRGHNSPLHF
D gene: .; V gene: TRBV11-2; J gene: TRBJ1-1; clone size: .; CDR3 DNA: TGTGCCAGCAGCTTAGATCGGGGGAGATCGAACACTGAAGCTTTCTTT; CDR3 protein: CASSLDRGRSNTEAFF
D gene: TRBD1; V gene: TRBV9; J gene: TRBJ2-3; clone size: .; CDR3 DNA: TGTGCCAGTGCCGGGACAGGGAAAAACACAGATACGCAGTATTTT; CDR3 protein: CASAGTGKNTDTQYF
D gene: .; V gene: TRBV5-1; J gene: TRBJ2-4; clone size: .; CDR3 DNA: TGCGCCAGCAGCTTAGGACAAGCCAAAAACATTCAGTACTTC; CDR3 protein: CASSLGQAKNIQYF
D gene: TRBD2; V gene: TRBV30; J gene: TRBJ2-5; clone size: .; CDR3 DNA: TGTGCCTGGATGAGGCTAGCGGGTAAAGAGACCCAGTACTTC; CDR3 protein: CAWMRLAGKETQYF
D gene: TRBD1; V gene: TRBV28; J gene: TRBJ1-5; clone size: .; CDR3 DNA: TGTGCCAGCAGTTTATTGGGCAGGGGGGATCAGCCCCAGCATTTT; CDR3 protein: CASSLLGRGDQPQHF
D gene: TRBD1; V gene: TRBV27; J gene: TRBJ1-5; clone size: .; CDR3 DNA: TGTGCCAGCAGTGGACAGGGCAATCAGCCCCAGCATTTT; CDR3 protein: CASSGQGNQPQHF
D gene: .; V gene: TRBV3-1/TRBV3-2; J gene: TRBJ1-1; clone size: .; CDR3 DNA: TGTGCCAGCAGTCACGGAACAGGGACTGAAGCTTTCTTT; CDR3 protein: CASSHGTGTEAFF
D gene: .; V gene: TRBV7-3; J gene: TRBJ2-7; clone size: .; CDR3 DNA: TGTGCCAGCAGTATATCGAGCTCCTACGGGCAGTACTTC; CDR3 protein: CASSISSSYGQYF
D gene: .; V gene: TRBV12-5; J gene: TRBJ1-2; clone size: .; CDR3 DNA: TGTGCTAGTGGTTTGGGAATCCCACCGACGGGGGGCTACACCTTC; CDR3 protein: CASGLGIPPTGGYTF
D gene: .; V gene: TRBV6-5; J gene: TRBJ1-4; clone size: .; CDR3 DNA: TGTGCCAGCAGTTACTGGGCAGGGGATGAAAAACTGTTTTTT; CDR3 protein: CASSYWAGDEKLFF
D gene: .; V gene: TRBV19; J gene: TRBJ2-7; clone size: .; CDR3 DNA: TGTGCCAGTAGTCAGGGGATTCTGGTCTACGAGCAGTACTTC; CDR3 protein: CASSQGILVYEQYF
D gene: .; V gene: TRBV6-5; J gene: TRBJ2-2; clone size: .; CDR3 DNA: TGTGCCAGCAGTACGACTACCACGAACACCGGGGAGCTGTTTTTT; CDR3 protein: CASSTTTTNTGELFF
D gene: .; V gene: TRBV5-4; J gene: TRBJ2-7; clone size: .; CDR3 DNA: TGTGCCAGCAGCCTCCAGCAGGGATCCTACGAGCAGTACTTC; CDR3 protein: CASSLQQGSYEQYF
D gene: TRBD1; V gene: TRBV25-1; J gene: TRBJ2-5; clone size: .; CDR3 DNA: TGTGCCAGCAGTGAAGCAGGACAGGGCCAAGAGACCCAGTACTTC; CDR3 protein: CASSEAGQGQETQYF
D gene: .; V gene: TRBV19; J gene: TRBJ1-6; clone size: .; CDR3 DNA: TGTGCCAGTACCCTTAGGAGCAGAACCCCGAGCTATAATTCACCCCTCCACTTT; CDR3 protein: CASTLRSRTPSYNSPLHF
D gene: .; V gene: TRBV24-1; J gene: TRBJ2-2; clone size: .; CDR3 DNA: TGTGCCACCAGTGGACAGGCGAACACCGGGGAGCTGTTTTTT; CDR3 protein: CATSGQANTGELFF
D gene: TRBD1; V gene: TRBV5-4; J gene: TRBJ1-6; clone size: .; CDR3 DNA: TGTGCCAGCAGCCCCGGAGGGGCAGGGGGCAGTTCACCCCTCCACTTT; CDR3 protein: CASSPGGAGGSSPLHF
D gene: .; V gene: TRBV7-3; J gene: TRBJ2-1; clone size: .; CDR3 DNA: TGTGCCAGCAGCTTACAGGGCGGCTACAATGAGCAGTTCTTC; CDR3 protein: CASSLQGGYNEQFF
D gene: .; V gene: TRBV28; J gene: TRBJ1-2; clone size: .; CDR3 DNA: TGTGCCAGCAGTTCGTACCCTGTAGATAACGGCTACACCTTC; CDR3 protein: CASSSYPVDNGYTF
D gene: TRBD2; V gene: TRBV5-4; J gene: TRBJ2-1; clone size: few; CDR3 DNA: TGTGCCAGCCTCCCGGGTAGCGGGGGCCTCAATGAGCAGTTCTTC; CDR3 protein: CASLPGSGGLNEQFF
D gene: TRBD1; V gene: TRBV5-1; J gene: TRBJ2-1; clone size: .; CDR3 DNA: TGCGCCAGCAGCTCCACGACAGGGGGCCATGAGCAGTTCTTC; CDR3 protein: CASSSTTGGHEQFF
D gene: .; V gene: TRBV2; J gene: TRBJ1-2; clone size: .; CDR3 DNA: TGTGCCAGCAGTTACAGGGCGTCTAACTATGGCTACACCTTC; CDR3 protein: CASSYRASNYGYTF
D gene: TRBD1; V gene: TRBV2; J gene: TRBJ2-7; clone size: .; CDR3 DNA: TGTGCCAGCAGGGGACAGGGGAAGGGCTCCTACGAGCAGTACTTC; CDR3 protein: CASRGQGKGSYEQYF
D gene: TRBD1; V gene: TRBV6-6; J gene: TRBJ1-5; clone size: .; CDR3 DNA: TGTGCCAGCAGTACTGGGACAGGTAATAGCAATCAGCCCCAGCATTTT; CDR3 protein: CASSTGTGNSNQPQHF
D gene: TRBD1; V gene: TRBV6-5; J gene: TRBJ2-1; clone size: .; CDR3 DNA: TGTGCCAGCAGAGTCTCGACAGGGGGTGGCGGTGAGCAGTTCTTC; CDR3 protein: CASRVSTGGGGEQFF
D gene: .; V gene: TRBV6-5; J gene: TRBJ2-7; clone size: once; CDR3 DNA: TGTGCCAGCAGTTACCGGGACACTGCCTACGAGCAGTACTTC; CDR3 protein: CASSYRDTAYEQYF
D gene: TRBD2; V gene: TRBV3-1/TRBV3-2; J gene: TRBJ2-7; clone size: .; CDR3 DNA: TGTGCCAGCAGCCAAGAAAGTACTAGCGGGAGGGCCTACGAGCAGTACTTC; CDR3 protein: CASSQESTSGRAYEQYF
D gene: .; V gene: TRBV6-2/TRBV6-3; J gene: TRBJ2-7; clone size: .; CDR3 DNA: TGTGCCAGCAGTACGGACAGCCGTAGGTGGTACTTC; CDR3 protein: CASSTDSRRWYF
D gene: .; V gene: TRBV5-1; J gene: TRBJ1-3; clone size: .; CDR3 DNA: TGCGCCAGCAGCTTGGGGGCGATGGGTTTCGGAAACACCATATATTTT; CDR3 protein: CASSLGAMGFGNTIYF
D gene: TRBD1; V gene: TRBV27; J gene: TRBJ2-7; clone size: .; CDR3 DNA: TGTGCCAGCAGTAGGGGGACAGGGGGCACTCTATCTTACGAGCAGTACTTC; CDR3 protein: CASSRGTGGTLSYEQYF